These T cell receptor beta chains were read from a single sample in a study of CD8+CD57+ T cells in acquired aplastic anemia. TCRdb independently ran MiXCR on the reads; one entry per CDR3 protein. In the table there are about 290,000 distinct CDR3 sequences, roughly 59% of which are singletons. Sequenced: sorted CD4+, CD8+, or CD8+CD57+ T cells (not recorded which) from PBMCs. The receptors were sampled from a human donor with aplastic anemia. Both conserved end residues are part of each CDR3. A D gene is named only where the DNA matches it firmly. Not all rows give a size; the values are once, few, many and, for expanded clones, a class.

>18|TRBJ1-1|many|NA|TRBV11-2
CASSLDQMSGTGNTEAFF
TGTGCCAGCAGCTTAGACCAGATGTCTGGGACGGGGAACACTGAAGCTTTCTTT
>13|TRBJ2-2|many|NA|TRBV6-6
CASSSPGTGELFF
TGTGCCAGCAGTTCTCCCGGAACCGGGGAGCTGTTTTTT
>16|TRBJ2-7|once|TRBD1|TRBV10-3
CAISDFTGQGAYEQYF
TGTGCCATCAGTGACTTTACGGGACAGGGGGCCTACGAGCAGTACTTC
>15|TRBJ2-1|NA|TRBD2|TRBV7-7
CASSPTSGNNNEQFF
TGTGCTAGCAGCCCTACTAGCGGGAACAACAATGAGCAGTTCTTC
>15|TRBJ2-3|NA|NA|TRBV10-3
CASSGAQVGTDTQYF
TGTGCCAGCAGTGGGGCGCAGGTTGGCACAGATACGCAGTATTTT
>17|TRBJ2-3|many|NA|TRBV7-2
CASSSPVLLHPTDTQYF
TGTGCCAGCAGCTCCCCTGTCTTGTTACACCCCACAGATACGCAGTATTTT
>14|TRBJ1-1|few|NA|TRBV7-8
CASSIDGRGTEAFF
TGTGCCAGTAGTATAGATGGTCGGGGTACTGAAGCTTTCTTT
>15|TRBJ2-7|NA|NA|TRBV7-8
CASSLDGGWGGEQYF
TGTGCCAGCAGCTTAGACGGGGGCTGGGGGGGCGAGCAGTACTTC
>14|TRBJ2-7|NA|NA|TRBV13
CASSPWGGEYEQYF
TGTGCCAGCAGCCCCTGGGGCGGAGAATACGAGCAGTACTTC
>12|TRBJ2-7|many|NA|TRBV13
CASSLGIWEQYF
TGTGCCAGCAGCTTAGGGATATGGGAGCAGTACTTC
>13|TRBJ1-1|many|NA|TRBV5-5
CASSSTKSGRAFF
TGTGCCAGCAGCTCCACCAAGTCGGGGCGCGCTTTCTTT
>17|TRBJ2-3|NA|NA|TRBV14
CASSQDGQGWITDTQYF
TGTGCCAGCAGCCAAGATGGGCAGGGGTGGATTACAGATACGCAGTATTTT
>12|TRBJ2-7|NA|NA|TRBV7-6
CASSPYRDEQYF
TGTGCCAGCAGCCCGTACAGGGACGAGCAGTACTTC
>15|TRBJ2-1|NA|TRBD1|TRBV20-1
CSAHGTGVPGGEQFF
TGCAGTGCGCACGGGACAGGGGTTCCAGGTGGTGAGCAGTTCTTC
>16|TRBJ1-2|many|NA|TRBV5-1
CASSLDGLGETYGYTF
TGCGCCAGCAGCTTGGATGGCCTGGGAGAGACCTATGGCTACACCTTC
>15|TRBJ2-7|NA|NA|TRBV9
CASSLDRVTAYEQYF
TGTGCCAGCAGCTTAGATAGAGTCACCGCCTACGAGCAGTACTTC
>15|TRBJ1-5|NA|NA|TRBV7-8
CASSLGSRINQPQHF
TGTGCCAGCAGCTTAGGCTCTCGGATTAATCAGCCCCAGCATTTT
>15|TRBJ2-3|many|NA|TRBV5-1
CASSLSRGGTDTQYF
TGCGCCAGCAGCTTGTCTAGGGGGGGCACAGATACGCAGTATTTT
>15|TRBJ2-2|NA|NA|TRBV7-2
CASRLGLGGTGELFF
TGTGCCAGCAGGTTGGGACTGGGCGGCACCGGGGAGCTGTTTTTT
>15|TRBJ1-6|NA|NA|TRBV7-3
CASSPQTSGGSPLHF
TGTGCCAGCAGCCCTCAGACTAGCGGGGGATCACCCCTCCACTTT
>16|TRBJ1-4|NA|NA|TRBV15
CATSRDLRGASGKLFF
TGTGCCACCAGCAGAGATCTAAGGGGGGCGAGTGGAAAACTGTTTTTT
>21|TRBJ1-5|NA|NA|TRBV4-2
CASSQRVVRASNTGKNQPQHF
TGTGCCAGCAGCCAAAGGGTCGTACGCGCCTCGAACACCGGGAAAAATCAGCCCCAGCATTTT
>17|TRBJ2-6|many|NA|TRBV6-6
CASSSGTSTSGANVLTF
TGTGCCAGCAGTTCCGGGACTTCAACCTCTGGGGCCAACGTCCTGACTTTC
>13|TRBJ2-7|NA|NA|TRBV19
CASTSDSSYEQYF
TGTGCCTCAACTAGTGATAGCTCCTACGAGCAGTACTTC
>15|TRBJ2-5|many|TRBD2|TRBV10-1
CASSGAGADQETQYF
TGCGCCAGCTCGGGAGCGGGGGCCGACCAAGAGACCCAGTACTTC
>14|TRBJ2-3|NA|NA|TRBV10-3
CASGTARRGDTQYF
TGTGCCTCAGGGACAGCCCGGCGGGGAGATACGCAGTATTTT
>14|TRBJ2-4|few|TRBD1|TRBV13
CASSSGGAKNIQYF
TGTGCCAGCAGCTCAGGGGGAGCCAAAAACATTCAGTACTTC
>15|TRBJ2-5|NA|TRBD2|TRBV18
CASSPVSSGEETQYF
TGTGCCAGCTCACCGGTCTCTAGCGGGGAAGAGACCCAGTACTTC
>16|TRBJ2-5|NA|NA|TRBV7-9
CASSRDGWGEPETQYF
TGTGCCAGCAGCCGGGACGGATGGGGGGAACCAGAGACCCAGTACTTC
>17|TRBJ1-1|few|TRBD1|TRBV25-1
CASTPHDYRGRNTEAFF
TGTGCCAGCACGCCCCATGACTACAGGGGTCGGAACACTGAAGCTTTCTTT
>12|TRBJ2-3|NA|NA|TRBV20-1
CSASPGTDTQYF
TGCAGTGCTAGCCCGGGCACAGATACGCAGTATTTT
>13|TRBJ2-1|many|NA|TRBV29-1
CSVGSTVYNEQFF
TGCAGCGTTGGAAGCACGGTCTACAATGAGCAGTTCTTC
>15|TRBJ1-1|NA|NA|TRBV18
CASSPGGGLNTEAFF
TGTGCCAGCTCACCAGGGGGCGGACTTAACACTGAAGCTTTCTTT
>12|TRBJ2-7|many|NA|TRBV2
CASRRGSYEQYF
TGTGCCAGCAGACGCGGCTCCTACGAGCAGTACTTC
>14|TRBJ2-7|few|NA|TRBV14
CASSQDPSYGEQYF
TGTGCCAGCAGCCAAGATCCCTCATACGGCGAGCAGTACTTC
>12|TRBJ2-7|many|NA|TRBV11-2
CASTSQGGEQYF
TGTGCCAGCACTTCACAGGGCGGCGAGCAGTACTTC
>16|TRBJ1-4|once|NA|TRBV15
CATSSIEDFPLEKLFF
TGTGCCACCAGCAGCATAGAGGACTTCCCGCTAGAAAAACTGTTTTTT
>15|TRBJ2-7|NA|TRBD1|TRBV19
CASSPGTGHSYEQYF
TGTGCCAGTAGTCCCGGGACAGGGCACTCCTACGAGCAGTACTTC
>14|TRBJ2-7|NA|NA|TRBV29-1
CSVVWMTSSYEQYF
TGCAGCGTTGTTTGGATGACAAGCTCCTACGAGCAGTACTTC
>13|TRBJ2-2|NA|NA|TRBV27
CASSSRAPGELFF
TGTGCCAGCAGTTCCAGGGCCCCCGGGGAGCTGTTTTTT
>15|TRBJ2-7|once|TRBD1|TRBV7-2
CASSYAGKQGARHNF
TGTGCCAGCAGCTATGCGGGAAAACAGGGGGCGCGGCACAACTTC
>16|TRBJ1-6|NA|NA|TRBV5-1
CASSLVGGAYNSPLHF
TGCGCCAGCAGCTTGGTGGGGGGCGCATATAATTCACCCCTCCACTTT
>13|TRBJ2-3|many|NA|TRBV4-1
CASSQASTDTQYF
TGCGCCAGCAGCCAAGCTAGCACAGATACGCAGTATTTT
>15|TRBJ1-5|few|NA|TRBV24-1
CATSAASTSNQPQHF
TGTGCCACCAGTGCGGCCAGCACTAGCAATCAGCCCCAGCATTTT
>13|TRBJ2-1|NA|TRBD2|TRBV7-2
CASSSAGVREQFF
TGTGCCAGCAGCTCGGCGGGAGTACGCGAGCAGTTCTTC
>14|TRBJ2-7|NA|NA|TRBV19
CASTGSWPSYEQRF
TGTGCCAGTACAGGCAGTTGGCCCTCCTACGAGCAGCGCTTC
>13|TRBJ1-1|NA|NA|TRBV12-3/TRBV12-4
CASGSGGNTEAFF
TGTGCCAGCGGTAGCGGGGGGAACACTGAAGCTTTCTTT
>15|TRBJ2-3|NA|NA|TRBV9
CASSVGQGQTDTQYF
TGTGCCAGCAGCGTAGGTCAGGGGCAGACAGATACGCAGTATTTT
>13|TRBJ2-5|NA|TRBD2|TRBV7-2
CASTSSGPETQYF
TGTGCCAGCACTTCTAGCGGTCCGGAGACCCAGTACTTC
>15|TRBJ1-5|many|NA|TRBV6-2/TRBV6-3
CASSYSDRSNQPQHF
TGTGCCAGCAGTTACTCGGACAGAAGCAATCAGCCCCAGCATTTT
>13|TRBJ1-2|NA|NA|TRBV2
CASSEAHSSGYTF
TGTGCCAGCAGTGAAGCTCACAGCTCCGGCTACACCTTC
>13|TRBJ2-7|few|NA|TRBV7-8
CASSLGIPYEQYF
TGTGCCAGCAGCTTAGGGATCCCCTACGAGCAGTACTTC
>14|TRBJ2-7|NA|NA|TRBV7-8
CASSLRSSDREQYF
TGTGCCAGCAGCCTCAGAAGTTCAGACCGCGAGCAGTACTTC
>11|TRBJ2-5|NA|NA|TRBV7-8
CASSLDETQYF
TGTGCCAGCAGCTTAGACGAGACCCAGTACTTC